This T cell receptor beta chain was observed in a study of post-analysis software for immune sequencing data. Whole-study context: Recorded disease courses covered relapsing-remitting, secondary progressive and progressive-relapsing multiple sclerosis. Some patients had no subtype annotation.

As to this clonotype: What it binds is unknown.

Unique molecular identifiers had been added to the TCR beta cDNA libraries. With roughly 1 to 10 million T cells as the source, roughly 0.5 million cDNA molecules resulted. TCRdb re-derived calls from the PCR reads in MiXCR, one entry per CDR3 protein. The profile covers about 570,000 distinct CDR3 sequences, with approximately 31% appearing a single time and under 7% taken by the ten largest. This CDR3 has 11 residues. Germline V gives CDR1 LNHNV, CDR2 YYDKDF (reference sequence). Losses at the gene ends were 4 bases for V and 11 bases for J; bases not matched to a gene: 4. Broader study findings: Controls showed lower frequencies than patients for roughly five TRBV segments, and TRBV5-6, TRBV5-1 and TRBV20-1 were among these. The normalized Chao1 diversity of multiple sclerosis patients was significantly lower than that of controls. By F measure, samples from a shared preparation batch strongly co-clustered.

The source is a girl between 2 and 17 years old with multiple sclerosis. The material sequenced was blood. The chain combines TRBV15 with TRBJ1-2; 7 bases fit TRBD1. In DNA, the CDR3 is TGTGCCACCAGCAACTACAGGGGTTACACCTTC. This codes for CATSNYRGYTF. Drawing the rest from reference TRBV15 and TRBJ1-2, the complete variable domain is DAMVIQNPRYQVTQFGKPVTLSCSQTLNHNVMYWYQQKSSQAPKLLFHYYDKDFNNEADTPDNFQSRRPNTSFCFLDIRSPGLGDTAMYLCATSNYRGYTFGSGTRLTVV.